Listed below are T cell receptor beta chains from one sample, sequenced in a study of cytomegalovirus exposure and HLA in healthy donors. Profiled with immunoSEQ multiplex PCR; TCRdb holds only in-frame clones, not every one. The sample consists of 100,000 to 150,000 clones, approximately 80% of them appearing once. The sample consisted of PBMCs. The source is a woman in her thirties or forties in good health and CMV-seronegative. Each CDR3 is given with its conserved first and last residue. A D gene is named only where the DNA matches it firmly. Clone size is given for some rows only: seen once, a few or many times, or a class if the clone is expanded.

TGTGCCAGCAGCTTGGATATCGGACTAGCGGGGGTCAATGAGCAGTTCTTC,CASSLDIGLAGVNEQFF,TRBJ2-1,TRBD2,TRBV5-8,NA
TGTGCCAGCAGTTTGGACAGCTACACTGAAGCTTTCTTT,CASSLDSYTEAFF,TRBJ1-1,NA,TRBV28,NA
TGCAGCGTTGTCGGGTTCGCGGAAGAAGCTTTCTTT,CSVVGFAEEAFF,TRBJ1-1,NA,TRBV29-1,NA
TGTGCCAGCAGCTTACAGGGTGACACTGAAGCTTTCTTT,CASSLQGDTEAFF,TRBJ1-1,NA,TRBV5-4,NA
TGCGCCAGCAGCTTGGACCTAACTAGCGGGGGGTTAGGTGGCACAGATACGCAGTATTTT,CASSLDLTSGGLGGTDTQYF,TRBJ2-3,TRBD2,TRBV5-1,once
TGCGCCAGCAGCGTGGACAGATATTCACCCCTCCACTTT,CASSVDRYSPLHF,TRBJ1-6,NA,TRBV5-1,NA
TGTGCCAGCAGCTCCCTTCTTAGCTCCTACAATGAGCAGTTCTTC,CASSSLLSSYNEQFF,TRBJ2-1,NA,TRBV7-9,once
TGCAGCGTTGACGCGGGTAGCTCCTACAATGAGCAGTTCTTC,CSVDAGSSYNEQFF,TRBJ2-1,NA,TRBV29-1,NA
TGCGCCAGCAGCCATGGACAGGGCTCAGATACGCAGTATTTT,CASSHGQGSDTQYF,TRBJ2-3,TRBD1,TRBV4-3,NA
TGTGCCAGCAGTGGACAGGGGGCTGGTAATCAGCCCCAGCATTTT,CASSGQGAGNQPQHF,TRBJ1-5,TRBD1,TRBV6-5,NA
TGTGCCAGCAGTTCGGGAACTGAAGCTTTCTTT,CASSSGTEAFF,TRBJ1-1,NA,TRBV27,NA
TGTGCCAGCAGCCCACCGGGACAGGGGACCTACGAGCAGTACTTC,CASSPPGQGTYEQYF,TRBJ2-7,TRBD1,TRBV7-2,NA
TGTGCCAGCAGCCAGTGGACAGTCCGAAATGAAAAACTGTTTTTT,CASSQWTVRNEKLFF,TRBJ1-4,NA,TRBV4-2,NA
TGTGCCAGCAGTGGTAGGGGAGGGGTATTAACCGGGGAGCTGTTTTTT,CASSGRGGVLTGELFF,TRBJ2-2,TRBD2,TRBV2,NA
TGTGCCAGTAGTATTCCACCGGAAAGACAGGGGTTCAATCAGCCCCAGCATTTT,CASSIPPERQGFNQPQHF,TRBJ1-5,TRBD1,TRBV19,NA
TGTGCCAGCAGCTTAGGGGGAGCTCAGCCCCAGCATTTT,CASSLGGAQPQHF,TRBJ1-5,NA,TRBV7-9,NA
TGTGCCAGCAAGTACAGGGGGCAATTGGACACTGAAGCTTTCTTT,CASKYRGQLDTEAFF,TRBJ1-1,TRBD1,TRBV19,NA